A selection of T cell receptor beta chains follows, all from one sample in a study of blood T cell repertoires in COVID-19. TCRdb's copy holds only in-frame clones and misses some; the assay was immunoSEQ multiplex PCR. The table has approximately 240,000 clones, approximately 90% seen once. Specimen: PBMCs or T cells enriched from blood (not recorded which). The receptor source for this set is a woman aged 18-35 years in a cohort exposed to, infected with or recovered from COVID-19 (not recorded which). CDR3s include the opening cysteine and the closing phenylalanine or tryptophan. A D gene is named only where the DNA matches it firmly. Clone size, where shown, is once, few, many, or a class for clones that have expanded.

>TRBJ2-7|TRBV11-2|TRBD2|NA
TGTGCCAGCAGTGGTCCGGGACTAGCGGGGTCTTCCTACGAGCAGTACTTC
CASSGPGLAGSSYEQYF
>TRBJ2-5|TRBV24-1|TRBD1|NA
TGTGCCACCAGTGATCCCCGGGACAGGTCTGGGGGGACCCAGTACTTC
CATSDPRDRSGGTQYF
>TRBJ2-1|TRBV19|NA|NA
TGTGCCAGTAGGGACACCTACAATGAGCAGTTCTTC
CASRDTYNEQFF
>TRBJ2-5|TRBV6-5|NA|once
TGTGCCAGCACCAGGGCTTACCAAGAGACCCAGTACTTC
CASTRAYQETQYF
>TRBJ1-2|TRBV6-5|NA|NA
TGTGCCAGCACCTCGCGAAAGGGAGGGGGCTACACCTTC
CASTSRKGGGYTF
>TRBJ2-7|TRBV4-1|TRBD2|NA
TGCGCCAGCAGCCAAGACTTGGCGGGGGACTCCTACGAGCAGTACTTC
CASSQDLAGDSYEQYF
>TRBJ2-1|TRBV24-1|TRBD2|NA
TGTGCCACCAGTGATTTGACCGGGGGGAACACTTACAATGAGCAGTTCTTC
CATSDLTGGNTYNEQFF
>TRBJ2-1|TRBV5-1|TRBD2|once
TGCGCCAGCAGCTTGAAGGGGACTACCCCGGGCTCCTACAATGAGCAGTTCTTC
CASSLKGTTPGSYNEQFF
>TRBJ2-1|TRBV5-1|TRBD2|NA
TGCGCCAGCAGCCCTACGAGGGGACTAGGCAGCTCCTACAATGAGCAGTTCTTC
CASSPTRGLGSSYNEQFF
>TRBJ1-1|TRBV6-5|NA|NA
TGTGCCAGCAGTTACATCTTGAACACTGAAGCTTTCTTT
CASSYILNTEAFF
>TRBJ2-2|TRBV3-1/TRBV3-2|TRBD1|NA
TGTGCCAGCAGCCTACGACAGGGATTAACCGGGGAGCTGTTTTTT
CASSLRQGLTGELFF
>TRBJ1-4|TRBV18|NA|NA
TGTGCCAGCTCACCTTCGGTGCAGGGAGGGGCAACTAATGAAAAACTGTTTTTT
CASSPSVQGGATNEKLFF
>TRBJ1-5|TRBV4-1|NA|once
TGCGCCAGCAGCCAATACGTAGGGGGAAATCAGCCCCAGCATTTT
CASSQYVGGNQPQHF
>TRBJ1-2|TRBV4-1|TRBD1|NA
TGCGCCAGCAGCCAAGGGGGACAGGGTTGGACCTATGGCTACACCTTC
CASSQGGQGWTYGYTF
>TRBJ2-1|TRBV6-5|NA|NA
TGTGCCAGCAGCTCTAGCAATGAGCAGTTCTTC
CASSSSNEQFF
>TRBJ1-5|TRBV7-2|NA|few
TGTGCCAGCAGCCTCCGGGGGGGCAATCAGCCCCAGCATTTT
CASSLRGGNQPQHF
>TRBJ1-5|TRBV7-9|NA|few
TGTGCCAGCAGCCTGGCAATCGATCAGCCCCAGCATTTT
CASSLAIDQPQHF
>TRBJ1-4|TRBV7-8|TRBD1|NA
TGTGCCAGCAGCCTCAGGGAAGTGCCGGGACAGGCAACTAATGAAAAACTGTTTTTT
CASSLREVPGQATNEKLFF
>TRBJ2-7|TRBV30|NA|few
TGTGCCTGGAGTGTAAGGTTGGGGGGCGAGCAGTACTTC
CAWSVRLGGEQYF
>TRBJ1-5|TRBV27|NA|NA
TGTGCCAGCAGTTTGGCGGGTTTGCAGCCCCAGCATTTT
CASSLAGLQPQHF
>TRBJ1-2|TRBV19|TRBD1|once
TGTGCCACCTGGACAGGAGGGGATGGCTACACCTTC
CATWTGGDGYTF
>TRBJ1-5|TRBV5-1|TRBD1|NA
TGCGCCAGCAGCTTGGGGACAGGGGGCAATCAGCCCCAGCATTTT
CASSLGTGGNQPQHF
>TRBJ2-1|TRBV9|NA|NA
TGTGCCAGCAGCGTAGGAGGGTTTAGCTCCTACAATGAGCAGTTCTTC
CASSVGGFSSYNEQFF
>TRBJ1-4|TRBV6-1|NA|NA
TGTGCCAGCAGTGCCCAATACAGGGCGGCTAATGAAAAACTGTTTTTT
CASSAQYRAANEKLFF
>TRBJ1-2|TRBV7-9|TRBD1|NA
TGTGCCAGCAGCACTAGGGGGTCAGGGGGCGGATATGGCTACACCTTC
CASSTRGSGGGYGYTF
>TRBJ2-7|TRBV28|NA|NA
TGTGCCAGCAGAACAGGGCGCGAGCAGTACTTC
CASRTGREQYF
>TRBJ1-5|TRBV7-9|TRBD1|once
TGTGCCAGCAGCGGGACAGGGTTCAATCAGCCCCAGCATTTT
CASSGTGFNQPQHF
>TRBJ2-1|TRBV9|TRBD2|NA
TGTGCCAGCAGCTTCGGGACTAGCGGGATCAATGAGCAGTTCTTC
CASSFGTSGINEQFF
>TRBJ2-7|TRBV5-1|TRBD1|NA
TGCGCCAGCAGCGGGGGGACAGGGGGCGACGAGCAGTACTTC
CASSGGTGGDEQYF
>TRBJ1-3|TRBV7-9|TRBD1|NA
TGTGCCAGCAGCTTACAGGGGGCAACTGGAAACACCATATATTTT
CASSLQGATGNTIYF
>TRBJ2-3|TRBV7-8|TRBD2|NA
TGTGCCAGCAGCTTGGCGATCACTAGCGGTAGCACAGATACGCAGTATTTT
CASSLAITSGSTDTQYF
>TRBJ1-1|TRBV6-5|NA|NA
TGTGCCATCCTCGGCGGGAGCTTTATTTTTTTGGAAGCTTTCTTT
CAILGGSFIFLEAFF
>TRBJ2-3|TRBV12-5|TRBD1|NA
TGTGCTAGTGGTTGGACAGGGGGCGAGCATGACCTCCGCACCACAGATACGCAGTATTTT
CASGWTGGEHDLRTTDTQYF
>TRBJ2-5|TRBV12-3/TRBV12-4|NA|NA
TGTGCCAGCAGCCCCCAACAGGAGACCCAGTACTTC
CASSPQQETQYF
>TRBJ2-2|TRBV13|TRBD2|NA
TGTGCCAGCAGCTTAGGCCTAGGGACTAGAGGTGACGGGGAGCTGTTTTTT
CASSLGLGTRGDGELFF
>TRBJ2-3|TRBV3-1/TRBV3-2|TRBD2|NA
TGTGCCAGCAGCCCATCAGCGGGGGGGCCGTCCACAGATACGCAGTATTTT
CASSPSAGGPSTDTQYF
>TRBJ1-2|TRBV28|TRBD1|NA
TGTGCCAGCGCGGACAGGGGGTATGGCTACACCTTC
CASADRGYGYTF
>TRBJ1-1|TRBV30|NA|NA
TGTGCCTGGAGTAAAAAGACAGTACACACTGAAGCTTTCTTT
CAWSKKTVHTEAFF
>TRBJ1-5|TRBV6-4|TRBD1|NA
TGTGCCAGCAGTACCAGCCTCCCGGGACAGGGGGCGGTTCAGCCCCAGCATTTT
CASSTSLPGQGAVQPQHF
>TRBJ2-2|TRBV10-3|TRBD1|NA
TGTGCCATCTCGACAGGGGGCGGTAGCACCGGGGAGCTGTTTTTT
CAISTGGGSTGELFF
>TRBJ2-7|TRBV11-2|NA|once
TGTGCCAGCAGCTTAGGGCGGGGCGGCAGGAGCTCCTACGAGCAGTACTTC
CASSLGRGGRSSYEQYF
>TRBJ2-2|TRBV5-8|NA|NA
TGTGCCAGCAAAATAAGAGGTCCCGCGAACACCGGGGAGCTGTTTTTT
CASKIRGPANTGELFF